Shown below are 5 T cell receptor beta chains from a single sample sequenced in a study of long-term antiretroviral therapy in people with HIV. This was the immunoSEQ v3.0 assay at survey level. TCRdb's copy holds only in-frame clones and misses some; the assay was immunoSEQ multiplex PCR. Among some 30,000 clones listed, around 90% were seen once. The sequences come from unsorted PBMCs, collected 5.2 years after starting antiretroviral therapy. The source of these receptors is a woman between 40 and 50 years old with HIV.

The chain's CDR3 is CASSQAGGIVEQYF. CDR3 nucleotides: TGTGCCAGCAGCCAAGCGGGAGGCATAGTCGAGCAGTACTTC. The chain links TRBV7-2 to TRBJ2-7, with 9 bases that match TRBD2. The germline V gene encodes CDR1 SGHTA and CDR2 FQGNSA. The V segment lost 5 bases and the J segment 6 bases; nucleotides outside the gene matches: 8. The CDR3 totals 14 residues. The entire variable domain, with the rest obtained from reference TRBV7-2 and TRBJ2-7, is as follows: GAGVSQSPSNKVTEKGKDVELRCDPISGHTALYWYRQSLGQGLEFLIYFQGNSAPDKSGLPSDRFSAERTGGSVSTLTIQRTQQEDSAVYLCASSQAGGIVEQYFGPGTRLTVT.

The V call is TRBV19, the J call TRBJ1-1, with D unresolved. From germline, CDR1 is LNHDA and CDR2 SQIVND (reference sequence). The V end lost 4 bases, the J end lost 6 bases, and 18 bases lay between the germline ends. CDR3 length: 15 residues. The CDR3 region has the DNA TGTGCCAGTAGTACCCGATCCCAGGCGGGTGCTGAAGCTTTCTTT. Encoded protein: CASSTRSQAGAEAFF.

This chain's CDR3 is CASKRQNVYGYTF. CDR3 bases: TGTGCCAGCAAACGTCAGAACGTCTATGGCTACACCTTC. The chain combines TRBV6-1 with TRBJ1-2; D remains ambiguous. The CDR3 length is 13 residues. V was trimmed by 7 bases and J by 4 bases, leaving 13 bases between them. CDR1 MNHNS and CDR2 SASEGT come from the germline V gene.

The chain links TRBV6-5 to TRBJ2-5, with a weak D call TRBD2 (6 bases). This CDR3 region has 13 residues. Germline-derived CDR1 and CDR2 are MNHEY and SVGAGI. Trimming pared 3 bases from V and 7 bases from J, leaving 12 bases between. CDR3 protein: CASSYRLASTQYF. In DNA form, the CDR3 reads TGTGCCAGCAGTTATCGGCTAGCGTCGACCCAGTACTTC.

This chain connects TRBV13 to TRBJ1-1, with D unclear. CDR3 length equals 12 residues. The V end lost 1 base, the J end lost 8 bases, and 8 bases lay between the germline ends. CDR1 PRHDT and CDR2 FYEKMQ come from the germline V gene (reference sequence). The CDR3 spells CASSLEQTEAFF. DNA of the CDR3: TGTGCCAGCAGCTTAGAACAGACCGAAGCTTTCTTT. Combining the CDR3 with reference TRBV13 and TRBJ1-1 gives the whole variable domain AAGVIQSPRHLIKEKRETATLKCYPIPRHDTVYWYQQGPGQDPQFLISFYEKMQSDKGSIPDRFSAQQFSDYHSELNMSSLELGDSALYFCASSLEQTEAFFGQGTRLTVV.